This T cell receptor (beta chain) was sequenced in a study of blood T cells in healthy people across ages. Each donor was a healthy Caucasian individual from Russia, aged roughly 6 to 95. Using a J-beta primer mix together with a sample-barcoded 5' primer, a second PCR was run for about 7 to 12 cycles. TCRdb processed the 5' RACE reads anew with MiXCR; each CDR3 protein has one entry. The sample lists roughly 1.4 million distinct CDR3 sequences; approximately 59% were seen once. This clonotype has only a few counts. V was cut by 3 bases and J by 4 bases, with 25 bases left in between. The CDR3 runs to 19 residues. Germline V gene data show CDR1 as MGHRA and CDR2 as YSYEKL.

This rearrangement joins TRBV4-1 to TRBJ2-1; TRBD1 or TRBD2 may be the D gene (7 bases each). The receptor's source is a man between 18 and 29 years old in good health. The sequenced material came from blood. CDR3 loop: CASSHLITRGEGAYNEQFF. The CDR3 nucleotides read TGCGCCAGCAGCCATCTCATAACCCGGGGGGAGGGGGCTTACAATGAGCAGTTCTTC.